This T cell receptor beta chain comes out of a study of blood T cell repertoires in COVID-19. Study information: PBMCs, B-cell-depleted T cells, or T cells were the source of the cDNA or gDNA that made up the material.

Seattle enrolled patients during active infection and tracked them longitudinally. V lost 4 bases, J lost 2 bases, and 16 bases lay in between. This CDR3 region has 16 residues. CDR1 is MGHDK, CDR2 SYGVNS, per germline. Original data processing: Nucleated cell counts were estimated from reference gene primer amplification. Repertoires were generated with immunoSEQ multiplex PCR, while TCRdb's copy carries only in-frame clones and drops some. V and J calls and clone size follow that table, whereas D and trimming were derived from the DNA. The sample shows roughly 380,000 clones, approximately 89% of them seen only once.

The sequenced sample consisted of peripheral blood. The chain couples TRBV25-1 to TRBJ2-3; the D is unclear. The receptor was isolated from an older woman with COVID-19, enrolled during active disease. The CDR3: CASSVLLEVTTDTQYF. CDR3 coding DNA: TGTGCCAGCAGTGTGCTGCTAGAGGTCACCACAGATACGCAGTATTTT.